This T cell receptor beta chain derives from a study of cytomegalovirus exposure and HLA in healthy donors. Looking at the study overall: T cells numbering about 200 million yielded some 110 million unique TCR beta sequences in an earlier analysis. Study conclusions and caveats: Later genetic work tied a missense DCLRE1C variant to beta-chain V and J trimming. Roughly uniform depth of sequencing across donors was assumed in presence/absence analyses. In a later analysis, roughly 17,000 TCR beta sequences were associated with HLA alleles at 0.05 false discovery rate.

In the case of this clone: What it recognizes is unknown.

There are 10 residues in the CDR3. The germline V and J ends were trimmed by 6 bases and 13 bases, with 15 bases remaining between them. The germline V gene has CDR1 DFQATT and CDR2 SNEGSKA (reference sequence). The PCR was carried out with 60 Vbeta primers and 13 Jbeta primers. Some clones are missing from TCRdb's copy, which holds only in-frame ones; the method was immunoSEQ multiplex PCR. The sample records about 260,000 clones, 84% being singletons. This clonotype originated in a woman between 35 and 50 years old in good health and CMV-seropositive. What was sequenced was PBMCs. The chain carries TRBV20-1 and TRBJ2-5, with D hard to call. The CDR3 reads CSAKLNPTYF. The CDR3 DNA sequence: TGCAGTGCCAAACTTAACCCAACGTACTTC.